What follows are 24 T cell receptor beta chains derived from one specimen sequenced in a study of glioma-infiltrating T cells. TCR alpha and beta CDR3 regions were amplified from RNA using iRepertoire nested multiplex PCR. TCRdb called the multiplex PCR reads again in MiXCR, with one record for every CDR3 protein. The sample includes roughly 120,000 distinct CDR3 sequences, 25% of them seen just once. Sequenced input: glioma tissue, nonneoplastic brain tissue, or PBMCs (not recorded which). The receptors derive from a human donor with low-grade glioma or glioblastoma, undergoing nonglioma brain surgery, or in good health (not recorded which).

This clonotype turned up a few times. This rearrangement joins TRBV4-3 to TRBJ2-5; possible D gene TRBD1, 5 bases. Deletions cut 0 bases from V and 5 bases from J, with 13 bases between. There are 15 residues in the CDR3. The germline V gene has CDR1 LGHNA and CDR2 YSLEER. The CDR3 sequence: CASSQDRGSFETQYF. CDR3 sequence (DNA): TGCGCCAGCAGCCAAGATAGGGGCAGCTTCGAGACCCAGTACTTC.

In this sample, this clonotype turned up many times. The rearrangement links TRBV2 to TRBJ2-1; D is perhaps TRBD1 (5 bases). Germline V gene lookup returns CDR1 SNHLY and CDR2 FYNNEI. Trimming cost V 5 bases and J 7 bases, with 12 bases left between them. The length of the CDR3 is 13 residues. The CDR3, as DNA: TGTGCCAGCAGTCCTATTGGGGCAAATGAGCAGTTCTTC. Amino acid sequence: CASSPIGANEQFF. The variable domain in full, completed from reference TRBV2 and TRBJ2-1, reads EPEVTQTPSHQVTQMGQEVILRCVPISNHLYFYWYRQILGQKVEFLVSFYNNEISEKSEIFDDQFSVERPDGSNFTLKIRSTKLEDSAMYFCASSPIGANEQFFGPGTRLTVL.

This clonotype was detected many times. V and J are TRBV15 and TRBJ2-4; D remains unclear. The CDR3 length is 14 residues. The V end was cut by 0 bases, the J end by 1 base, with 4 bases between. CDR1 is LNHNV and CDR2 is YYDKDF in the germline V gene (reference sequence). The CDR3, as DNA: TGTGCCACCAGCAGAGATACGGCCAAAAACATTCAGTACTTC. This encodes CATSRDTAKNIQYF.

This clonotype showed up many times. This sequence joins TRBV7-9 and TRBJ2-7; D is perhaps TRBD1 (6 bases). This CDR3 contains 15 residues. CDR1 SEHNR and CDR2 FQNEAQ come from the germline V gene (reference sequence). V was pared by 5 bases and J by 0 bases, with 14 bases between. This chain's CDR3 is CASSLDLDSSYEQYF. DNA for the CDR3: TGTGCCAGCAGCCTGGACTTGGACAGCTCCTACGAGCAGTACTTC.

The chain carries TRBV27 and TRBJ2-5; 8 bases are a match to TRBD2. Trimming at V came to 5 bases and at J to 4 bases, leaving 3 bases not matched to a gene. The CDR3 consists of 13 residues. Germline CDR1 and CDR2: MNHEY and SMNVEV (reference sequence). The CDR3 DNA reads as TGTGCCAGCAGTCCAGCGGGAGTAGAGACCCAGTACTTC. Translation: CASSPAGVETQYF.

In its sample, this clonotype was seen a few times. CDR3 nucleotide sequence: TGCGCCAGCAGCCAAGATCGGGATAGCGGGGCAGAGACCCAGTACTTC. Translation: CASSQDRDSGAETQYF. This chain links TRBV4-1 with TRBJ2-5; 8 nucleotides agree with TRBD2. The CDR3 has 16 residues. The V gene end was trimmed by 0 bases and the J gene end by 4 bases; junction bases not matched to a gene: 7. Germline CDR1 is MGHRA and CDR2 is YSYEKL.

This clonotype was counted ten times or more. J is TRBJ1-2 and V is TRBV4-2, with 7 bases lining up with TRBD1. The germline CDR1 and CDR2 sequences are LGHNA and YNFKEQ. The trim removed 0 bases at V and 1 base at J, leaving 5 bases unmatched. This CDR3 is built from 16 residues. The CDR3 nucleotides read TGTGCCAGCAGCCAAGATCCGGACAGGCGTAACTATGGCTACACCTTC. As protein: CASSQDPDRRNYGYTF.

A note on this clonotype: A read error is possible here, since a much larger clone lies one base away. This chain joins TRBV7-9 and TRBJ2-3; TRBD2 might be the D (6 bases). CDR3 length: 17 residues. CDR1 is SEHNR, CDR2 FQNEAQ, per germline (reference sequence). For the CDR3, the DNA is TGTGCCAGCAGCTTAATGATTCGACTAGGGAGTATAGATTCGCAGTATTTT. It is translated as CASSLMIRLGSIDSQYF.

The chain employs TRBV30 and TRBJ2-1; tentatively, D is TRBD1 or TRBD2 (7 bases each). The CDR3 length is 14 residues. With 3 bases removed from V and 3 bases from J, the gap between germline ends came to 12 bases. Looked up from germline, CDR1 is GTSNPN and CDR2 is SVGIG (reference sequence). The CDR3 DNA sequence: TGTGCCTGGAGCGGGGGGACAGTCTACAATGAGCAGTTCTTC. This gives the protein CAWSGGTVYNEQFF.

On this clonotype: A much larger clone sits a single nucleotide away, making a read error possible. This chain links TRBV7-2 with TRBJ2-1, with TRBD2 matching over 7 bases. V shed 1 base, J shed 4 bases, and the junction held 7 bases outside the gene matches. The CDR3 is 16 residues long. Per the germline V gene, CDR1 is SGHTA and CDR2 is FQGNSA. The CDR3 bases are TGTGCCAGCAGCTTAGTGAGAGGGAGGGGATACAATGAGCAGTTCTTC. Its translation is CASSLVRGRGYNEQFF. Drawing the rest from reference TRBV7-2 and TRBJ2-1, the complete variable domain is GAGVSQSPSNKVTEKGKDVELRCDPISGHTALYWYRQSLGQGLEFLIYFQGNSAPDKSGLPSDRFSAERTGGSVSTLTIQRTQQEDSAVYLCASSLVRGRGYNEQFFGPGTRLTVL.

For this clonotype: This may be a read error: a much more frequent sequence differs by one nucleotide. This chain joins TRBV7-2 and TRBJ2-7; D is possibly TRBD2 (5 bases). Looked up from germline, CDR1 is SGHTA and CDR2 is FQGNSA. V lost 4 bases and J lost 7, with 20 bases in between. The CDR3 runs 15 residues. The CDR3 DNA follows: TGTGCCAGCAGCTCCAACCGGGAAAGGGTGGGAGAGCAGTACTTC. It yields the protein CASSSNRERVGEQYF.

This clonotype has a count of ten or more. The chain couples TRBV29-1 to TRBJ1-1, with D maybe TRBD1 (6 bases). V gave up 4 bases and J gave up 3 bases, with 15 bases separating them. In germline, CDR1 is SQVTM, CDR2 ANQGSEA. This CDR3 region has 14 residues. CDR3 loop: CSVAGRGGDTEAFF. The CDR3 coding sequence is TGCAGCGTTGCGGGCAGGGGTGGAGACACTGAAGCTTTCTTT. The variable domain in full, completed from reference TRBV29-1 and TRBJ1-1, reads SAVISQKPSRDICQRGTSLTIQCQVDSQVTMMFWYRQQPGQSLTLIATANQGSEATYESGFVIDKFPISRPNLTFSTLTVSNMSPEDSSIYLCSVAGRGGDTEAFFGQGTRLTVV.

On this clonotype itself: A much larger clone lies a single base off, so this may be a read error. The chain employs TRBV4-2 and TRBJ1-4; 8 bases are a match to TRBD1. Germline V gives CDR1 LGHNA, CDR2 YNFKEQ. CDR3 length: 15 amino acids. CDR3 nucleotide sequence: TGTGCCGGCAGCCCGACGGCAGGGGGCGAGGAAAAACTGTTTTTT. Its protein product is CAGSPTAGGEEKLFF.

This clonotype was recorded many times. The V gene is TRBV15, the J gene TRBJ2-4, with 12 bases identical to TRBD2. Germline CDR1 LNHNV, CDR2 YYDKDF (reference sequence). CDR3 length equals 17 residues. V dropped 4 bases and J dropped 0; count of bases not matched to a gene: 4. Written as DNA, the CDR3 is TGTGCCACCAGCACTCCGACTAGCGGGGGAGCCAAAAACATTCAGTACTTC. This encodes CATSTPTSGGAKNIQYF.

This clonotype has at least ten counts. The chain recombines TRBV6-1 with TRBJ1-1; D remains ambiguous. Germline V gene data show CDR1 as MNHNS and CDR2 as SASEGT. The CDR3 is 16 residues long. The V end was cut by 5 bases, the J end by 0 bases, with 16 bases between. In nucleotides, the CDR3 is TGTGCCAGCAGTACGTATTTTAGGGCTATGAACACTGAAGCTTTCTTT. Protein product: CASSTYFRAMNTEAFF.

Many counts were recorded for this clonotype. The CDR3 sequence is CASTSGQDRGLYEQYF. DNA of the CDR3: TGTGCCAGCACCTCGGGGCAGGACAGGGGGTTATACGAGCAGTACTTC. The chain employs TRBV5-4 and TRBJ2-7, with TRBD1 matching 10 bases. Germline loops: CDR1 SGHNT, CDR2 YYREEE (reference sequence). With V trimmed by 6 bases and J by 4 bases, 13 bases remained unmatched. The CDR3 has 16 amino acids.

This clonotype came up many times. J is TRBJ2-7 and V is TRBV7-2; D gene ambiguous. V dropped 1 base and J dropped 2 bases, with 12 bases sitting between them. This CDR3 has 15 residues. Germline CDR1 and CDR2: SGHTA and FQGNSA. The CDR3 nucleotides read TGTGCCAGCAGCTTAGAACGGACCGCGACCTACGAGCAGTACTTC. Protein sequence: CASSLERTATYEQYF.

This clonotype was observed a few times. The chain combines TRBV5-4 with TRBJ1-2; D remains ambiguous. Trimming left V 4 bases short and J 0 bases short, with 10 bases between. Germline assignment: CDR1 SGHNT and CDR2 YYREEE (reference sequence). The CDR3 is 14 amino acids. DNA for the CDR3: TGTGCCAGCAGCCCCCGGACTGCTAACTATGGCTACACCTTC. The encoded protein is CASSPRTANYGYTF.

Worth noting for this clonotype: A read error may be the cause here, since a much bigger clone is one base away. The chain is built from TRBV6-2 or TRBV6-3 and TRBJ2-3; no clear D. CDR3 length: 16 residues. CDR1 MNHEY and CDR2 SVGEGT come from the germline V gene. The V end was cut by 6 bases, the J end by 0 bases, with 16 bases between. CDR3 bases: TGTGCCAGCAGCCAAGAGGTAGGTCGGAGCACAGATACGCAGTATTTT. This encodes CASSQEVGRSTDTQYF.

This clonotype was detected many times. The gene calls are TRBV3-1 and TRBJ1-5; D remains unclear. Germline CDR1 is LGHDT and CDR2 is YNNKEL (reference sequence). The V gene lost 6 bases and the J gene lost 0 bases, with 18 bases spanning the gap. This CDR3 has 17 residues. The CDR3 is CASSESLVGASNQPQHF. In DNA form, the CDR3 reads TGTGCCAGCAGTGAAAGTCTCGTGGGAGCTAGCAATCAGCCCCAGCATTTT.

The chain recombines TRBV20-1 with TRBJ1-4; TRBD1 matches 8 bases. The ends lost 6 bases at V and 6 bases at J; junction bases unmatched: 3. Germline lookup yields CDR1 DFQATT and CDR2 SNEGSKA (reference sequence). The CDR3 length is 12 residues. The CDR3 sequence: CSAGTGYEKLFF. The CDR3 nucleotides read TGCAGTGCCGGGACAGGATATGAAAAACTGTTTTTT.

About this clonotype: This clone may be a read error of a much larger clone one base away. This chain links TRBV19 with TRBJ2-5, with D unresolved. CDR3 length: 11 residues. CDR1 and CDR2 from the germline V gene are LNHDA and SQIVND (reference sequence). Trimming cost V 2 bases and J 6 bases, with 4 bases left between them. CDR3 amino acids: CASSIRKTQYF. DNA for the CDR3: TGTGCCAGTAGTATAAGAAAGACCCAGTACTTC.

Note on this clonotype: A much more abundant neighbour one base away suggests this may be a read error. The chain combines TRBV12-3 or TRBV12-4 with TRBJ1-1, with D hard to call. There are 13 residues in the CDR3. Trimming took off 5 bases at V and 2 bases at J, with 9 bases between the two ends. CDR3 residues: CASSDQHNTEAFF. The CDR3 nucleotides read TGTGCCAGCAGTGACCAACATAACACTGAAGCTTTCTTT.

This clonotype appeared many times. V and J are TRBV18 and TRBJ2-5; maybe TRBD1 (5 bases). The V end was cut by 6 bases, the J end by 1 base, with 9 bases between. This CDR3 comprises 13 residues. The germline V gene encodes CDR1 KGHSH and CDR2 LQKENI. CDR3 DNA: TGTGCCAGCTCGCGACAGTTCCAAGAGACCCAGTACTTC. Translated: CASSRQFQETQYF.